This entry concerns a single T cell receptor (beta chain). Its antigen is undetermined. At the survey level, the v3.0 immunoSEQ assay was run. TCRdb keeps only in-frame clones here, not all; method: immunoSEQ multiplex PCR. The sample consists of 15,000 to 20,000 clones, 80% of them appearing once. This record belongs to a study of long-term antiretroviral therapy in people with HIV. Trimming cost V 0 bases and J 0 bases, with 7 bases left between them. The CDR3 contains 15 residues. Germline CDR1 and CDR2: LGHNA and YSLEER. Study-wide results and caveats: Repertoires from HIV showed CDR3 length ranges narrower than those of controls. ART-treated samples gained diversity yet remained below transplant donor controls. Information on adherence to ART, viral resistance or therapy changes was unavailable.

The rearrangement uses TRBV4-3 and TRBJ2-3; D uncertain. The sequences come from unsorted PBMCs, collected 0.1 years before starting antiretroviral therapy. This TCR was sampled from a man aged 18-30 years with HIV. DNA for the CDR3: TGCGCCAGCAGCCAAGAACCGCGGAGCACAGATACGCAGTATTTT. Encoded protein: CASSQEPRSTDTQYF.